This T cell receptor beta chain is drawn from a study of blood T cells in healthy people across ages. The V end lost 3 bases, the J end lost 7 bases, and 15 bases lay between the germline ends. Per germline, CDR1 SGHVS and CDR2 FQNEAQ. The CDR3 has 14 residues. A second roughly 6 to 11 cycle PCR used barcoded and J-beta primers. TCRdb analysed the 5' RACE reads with MiXCR anew, one entry per CDR3 protein. The sample contains some 800,000 distinct CDR3 sequences, roughly 25% of which appear only once. The study, taken as a whole, reports: Roughly linear declines in TCR beta diversity per million T cells occurred with age. The long-lived group displayed more naive CD4+ cells, plus higher diversity, than the aged donors did.

There were healthy Caucasian individuals from Russia, aged about 6 to 100, serving as donors. As regards this clonotype: As yet, its antigen is unknown.

In addition, the sample was reused for a study of T cells of mothers and their children. That paper states: Over 5 children and their three healthy Caucasian mothers were the donors.

The sequence was collected from a boy younger than 18 in good health. The V gene is TRBV7-8, the J gene TRBJ2-5; D is ambiguous. Sequences were obtained from blood. CDR3 in amino acids: CASSFEPPRGTQYF. The CDR3 nucleotides read TGTGCCAGCAGCTTCGAACCCCCTAGAGGGACCCAGTACTTC.